This TCR beta chain was documented in a study of blood T cell repertoires in COVID-19. Study-level information: Italy, Spain and the United States were the sources of the convalescent and acute COVID-19 samples.

V gave up 6 bases and J gave up 5 bases; unmatched junction bases: 9. CDR1 LGHDT and CDR2 YNNKEL come from the germline V gene (reference sequence). The CDR3 has 15 amino acids. In the authors' methods: Reference gene primer amplification in the assay estimated nucleated cell counts. Libraries were prepared by immunoSEQ multiplex PCR; TCRdb keeps only in-frame clonotypes and omits some of them. The D gene and trimming were derived from the DNA, and the V and J assignments and clone size from that table. The table records fewer than 350,000 clones, roughly 79% of them present only once. The chain joins TRBV3-1 (or the pseudogene TRBV3-2) to TRBJ2-5, with 10 bases fitting TRBD2. Sequencing input: peripheral blood. The receptor was derived from a woman aged 55-70 years with active or convalescent COVID-19. The CDR3 sequence is CASSGSGGPGETQYF. The CDR3 bases are TGTGCCAGCAGTGGTAGCGGGGGGCCCGGGGAGACCCAGTACTTC.